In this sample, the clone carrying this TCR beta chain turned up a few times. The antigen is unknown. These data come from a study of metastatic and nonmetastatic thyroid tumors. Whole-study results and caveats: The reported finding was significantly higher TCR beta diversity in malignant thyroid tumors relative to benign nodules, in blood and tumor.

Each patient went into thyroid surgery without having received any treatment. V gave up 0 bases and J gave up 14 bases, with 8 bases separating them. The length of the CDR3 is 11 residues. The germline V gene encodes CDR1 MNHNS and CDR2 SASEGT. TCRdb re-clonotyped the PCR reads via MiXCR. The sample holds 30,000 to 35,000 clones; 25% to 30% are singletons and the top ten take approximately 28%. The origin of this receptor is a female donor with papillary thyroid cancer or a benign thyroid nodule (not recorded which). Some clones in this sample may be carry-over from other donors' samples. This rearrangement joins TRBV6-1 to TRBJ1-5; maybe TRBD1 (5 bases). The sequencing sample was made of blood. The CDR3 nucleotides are TGTGCCAGCAGTGAAGCGCGGGGGAAGCATTTT. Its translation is CASSEARGKHF.